A single sample is the source of the 22 T cell receptor beta chains below, sequenced in a study of control samples from healthy donors and cancer patients. Libraries were prepared by immunoSEQ multiplex PCR; TCRdb keeps only in-frame clonotypes and omits some of them. The sample has under 450,000 clones; 80% to 95% are singletons. The specimen was PBMCs. The receptors stem from a man between 35 and 55 years old with head and neck cancer.

The chain carries TRBV5-1 and TRBJ1-1; TRBD1 might be the D (6 bases). Trimming left V 4 bases short and J 4 bases short, with 17 bases between. The CDR3 has 15 amino acids. Germline values: CDR1 SGHRS, CDR2 YFSETQ. The CDR3: CASSVSGRGSTEAFF. CDR3 in DNA: TGCGCCAGCAGCGTCTCAGGGAGGGGGTCCACTGAAGCTTTCTTT.

The chain employs TRBV27 and TRBJ2-1; a weak D match, TRBD2 (6 bases). Germline CDR1 reads MNHEY; CDR2 reads SMNVEV (reference sequence). The length of the CDR3 is 11 residues. The V and J ends lost 6 bases and 12 bases respectively, with 12 bases between them. In DNA, the CDR3 is TGTGCCAGCAGACAGACCGGGGGGCAGTTCTTC. Its translation: CASRQTGGQFF.

V usage is TRBV6-5 and J usage is TRBJ2-7; possible D gene TRBD1, 5 bases. Germline assignment: CDR1 MNHEY and CDR2 SVGAGI. The V end lost 6 bases, the J end lost 2 bases, and 17 bases lay between the germline ends. The CDR3 totals 15 residues. The CDR3 bases are TGTGCCAGCAGGTTCGCACAGGTGATACCCTACGAGCAGTACTTC. Translating gives CASRFAQVIPYEQYF.

The CDR3 nucleotides are TGTGCCAGCAGTTTAGGGACTAGCGGGGGGTGGGAGACCCAGTACTTC. Its protein is CASSLGTSGGWETQYF. V gene TRBV28 combines with J gene TRBJ2-5, with 15 bases fitting TRBD2. Trimming removed 2 bases from V and 5 bases from J; junction bases left unmatched: 3. The CDR3 consists of 16 residues. From germline, CDR1 is MDHEN and CDR2 SYDVKM.

The chain uses TRBV11-3 and TRBJ2-1; 11 bases match TRBD2. Trimming at V came to 8 bases and at J to 8 bases, leaving 11 bases not matched to a gene. The CDR3 runs to 15 residues. Germline CDR1 and CDR2: SGHNT and YENEEA. CDR3 loop: CASGPRLAGNYEQFF. The CDR3 DNA is TGTGCCAGCGGACCTCGACTAGCGGGAAATTATGAGCAGTTCTTC.

The chain recombines TRBV6-5 with TRBJ1-5; 7 nucleotides agree with TRBD1. V lost 6 bases and J lost 2; bases outside the gene matches: 7. CDR1 MNHEY and CDR2 SVGAGI come from the germline V gene. The CDR3 has 15 amino acids. The CDR3 loop reads CASRRDSRGNQPQHF. The CDR3, as DNA: TGTGCCAGCAGACGGGACAGCCGTGGCAATCAGCCCCAGCATTTT.

The chain couples TRBV5-1 to TRBJ2-2; D may be TRBD2 (7 bases). Trimming took off 1 base at V and 3 bases at J, with 16 bases between the two ends. Germline V gene data show CDR1 as SGHRS and CDR2 as YFSETQ. The CDR3 has 17 amino acids. The CDR3 here is CASSLNAGAVDTGELFF. The CDR3 bases are TGCGCCAGCAGCTTGAATGCGGGGGCCGTGGACACCGGGGAGCTGTTTTTT.

This chain uses TRBV4-1 with TRBJ2-1; 7 positions match TRBD2. Germline loops: CDR1 MGHRA, CDR2 YSYEKL. Trimming cost V 4 bases and J 5 bases; bases outside gene matches: 8. This CDR3 has 15 amino acids. The CDR3 loop reads CASSPLIGGNNEQFF. The CDR3 DNA sequence: TGCGCCAGCAGCCCCTTGATCGGGGGGAACAATGAGCAGTTCTTC.

This chain joins TRBV2 and TRBJ1-1, with 10 bases identical to TRBD1. The CDR3 covers 14 residues. The V gene end was trimmed by 10 bases and the J gene end by 4 bases; junction bases not matched to a gene: 9. Germline values: CDR1 SNHLY, CDR2 FYNNEI. CDR3 DNA sequence: TGTGCCACACGCCGGGACAGGGGTAGCACTGAAGCTTTCTTT. Amino acids: CATRRDRGSTEAFF. Full variable domain (rest looked up from reference TRBV2 and TRBJ1-1): EPEVTQTPSHQVTQMGQEVILRCVPISNHLYFYWYRQILGQKVEFLVSFYNNEISEKSEIFDDQFSVERPDGSNFTLKIRSTKLEDSAMYFCATRRDRGSTEAFFGQGTRLTVV.

This clone occurred once. The gene calls are TRBV19 and TRBJ1-4, with 7 positions matching TRBD1. Germline loops: CDR1 LNHDA, CDR2 SQIVND (reference sequence). This CDR3 has 15 amino acids. The V gene end was trimmed by 3 bases and the J gene end by 0 bases; junction bases not matched to a gene: 1. The CDR3 DNA reads as TGTGCCAGTAGTATTGGACAGGCAACTAATGAAAAACTGTTTTTT. Amino acids: CASSIGQATNEKLFF.

V usage is TRBV4-3 and J usage is TRBJ2-2; either TRBD1 or TRBD2 may fit D (5 bases each). The CDR3 extends over 17 amino acids. Per the germline V gene, CDR1 is LGHNA and CDR2 is YSLEER. V was pared by 0 bases and J by 2 bases, with 13 bases between. This CDR3 reads CASSQDNRGVNTGELFF. The CDR3 nucleotides are TGCGCCAGCAGCCAAGATAACCGAGGGGTTAACACCGGGGAGCTGTTTTTT.

Only one count was recorded for this clone. This chain connects TRBV10-3 to TRBJ2-5; 10 bases line up with TRBD1. Trimming at V came to 6 bases and at J to 2 bases, leaving 3 bases not matched to a gene. The CDR3 length is 14 residues. CDR1 and CDR2 from the germline V gene are ENHRY and SYGVKD. The CDR3 region has the DNA TGTGCCATCAGAACGGGACAGGGGCAAGAGACCCAGTACTTC. It encodes CAIRTGQGQETQYF.

The V and J genes are TRBV11-3 and TRBJ1-1, with a tentative D call TRBD1 (5 bases). There are 14 residues in the CDR3. The V end was cut by 5 bases, the J end by 7 bases, with 17 bases between. CDR1 is SGHNT and CDR2 is YENEEA in the germline V gene. CDR3 in DNA: TGTGCCAGCAGCCACAAGGGGAAGGAAGGTGAAGCTTTCTTT. This codes for CASSHKGKEGEAFF. Drawing the rest from reference TRBV11-3 and TRBJ1-1, the complete variable domain is EAGVVQSPRYKIIEKKQPVAFWCNPISGHNTLYWYLQNLGQGPELLIRYENEEAVDDSQLPKDRFSAERLKGVDSTLKIQPAELGDSAVYLCASSHKGKEGEAFFGQGTRLTVV.

The rearrangement joins TRBV5-1 to TRBJ1-1; tentatively, D is TRBD1 (6 bases). Per germline, CDR1 SGHRS and CDR2 YFSETQ. There are 15 residues in the CDR3. V was clipped by 5 bases and J by 1 base, with 15 bases between them. CDR3 sequence reads: CASRPLTGTNTEAFF. Here the CDR3 DNA reads TGCGCCAGCAGACCATTAACAGGGACGAACACTGAAGCTTTCTTT.

This clone appeared a few times. V is TRBV15 and J is TRBJ2-7, with 9 bases identical to TRBD1. CDR1 and CDR2 (germline): LNHNV, YYDKDF (reference sequence). This CDR3 has 15 residues. The ends lost 0 bases at V and 4 bases at J; junction bases unmatched: 4. The CDR3 coding sequence is TGTGCCACCAGCAGAGAACCGACAGGGGGTTACGAGCAGTACTTC. The encoded protein is CATSREPTGGYEQYF.

J is TRBJ2-3 and V is TRBV30; the match to TRBD2 covers 10 bases. The germline V gene has CDR1 GTSNPN and CDR2 SVGIG (reference sequence). This CDR3 has 15 residues. The junction had 8 bases not matched to a gene; V was cut back by 2 bases and J by 6 bases. CDR3 sequence: CAWSRASGSFDTQYF. CDR3 DNA: TGTGCCTGGAGTCGGGCTAGCGGGAGTTTCGATACGCAGTATTTT.

The CDR3: CASSESGGSADTQYF. For the CDR3, the DNA is TGTGCCAGCAGTGAAAGTGGGGGAAGCGCAGATACGCAGTATTTT. The rearrangement links TRBV6-1 to TRBJ2-3, with D tentatively TRBD1 or TRBD2 (5 bases each). The CDR3 has 15 amino acids. Germline V gene data show CDR1 as MNHNS and CDR2 as SASEGT. V shed 2 bases and J shed 4 bases, with 13 bases lying between them.

This chain joins TRBV28 and TRBJ2-7, with 10 bases aligning to TRBD1. The length of the CDR3 is 14 residues. V was clipped by 8 bases and J by 1 base; unmatched bases: 5. Germline V gives CDR1 MDHEN, CDR2 SYDVKM. The CDR3 DNA reads as TGTGCCAGCTCCAGACAGGGGGCTTCCTACGAGCAGTACTTC. This encodes CASSRQGASYEQYF.

The rearrangement links TRBV7-6 to TRBJ1-6; no firm D call. The CDR3 runs to 15 residues. V dropped 1 base and J dropped 7 bases, with 11 bases sitting between them. Germline V CDR1 and CDR2: SGHVS, FNYEAQ. In DNA, the CDR3 is TGTGCCAGCAGCTTAGATAGGGCAGAGAATTCACCCCTCCACTTT. It specifies CASSLDRAENSPLHF.

This chain uses TRBV28 with TRBJ2-7, with D possibly matching TRBD2 (6 bases). The CDR3 has 19 residues. In germline, CDR1 is MDHEN, CDR2 SYDVKM. V was trimmed by 2 bases and J by 0 bases, leaving 23 bases between them. CDR3 sequence: CASSLVGGSIPRASYEQYF. Here the CDR3 DNA reads TGTGCCAGCAGTTTAGTAGGAGGGAGTATCCCCAGGGCCTCCTACGAGCAGTACTTC.

The chain carries TRBV7-3 and TRBJ2-5; maybe TRBD1 (7 bases). Germline CDR1 SGHTA, CDR2 FQGTGA. The V and J ends lost 8 bases and 5 bases respectively, with 15 bases between them. The CDR3 sequence is 13 residues long. CDR3 in DNA: TGTGCCAGCGGGCAGGGGGGAAGGGAGACCCAGTACTTC. Amino acids: CASGQGGRETQYF. Full variable domain (rest looked up from reference TRBV7-3 and TRBJ2-5): GAGVSQTPSNKVTEKGKYVELRCDPISGHTALYWYRQSLGQGPEFLIYFQGTGAADDSGLPNDRFFAVRPEGSVSTLKIQRTERGDSAVYLCASGQGGRETQYFGPGTRLLVL.

This chain uses TRBV10-1 with TRBJ1-4, with no clear D. Germline V CDR1 and CDR2: WNHNN, SYGVQD (reference sequence). The CDR3 is 14 residues long. Trimming stripped 4 bases from V and 4 bases from J, with 10 bases between. Here the CDR3 reads CASSGTLNNEKLFF. The DNA for the CDR3 is TGCGCCAGCAGTGGTACTTTGAATAATGAAAAACTGTTTTTT.